This T cell receptor beta chain comes out of a study of cytomegalovirus exposure and HLA in healthy donors. Germline-derived CDR1 and CDR2 are SGDLS and YYNGEE. This CDR3 region has 16 residues. V lost 3 bases and J lost 5; bases outside the gene matches: 8. 60 Vbeta and 13 Jbeta primers were used in PCR. The method was immunoSEQ multiplex PCR; TCRdb's version includes in-frame clones alone and lacks a portion of them. The table records under 200,000 clones, around 75% of them present only once. The receptor's source is a woman in her twenties or thirties in good health and CMV-seronegative. The sample consisted of PBMCs. This chain links TRBV9 with TRBJ2-3, with 11 nucleotides matching TRBD2. CDR3 bases: TGTGCCAGCAGCGGTGAAAGACTAGCGGGAAAAGATACGCAGTATTTT. Its protein is CASSGERLAGKDTQYF.